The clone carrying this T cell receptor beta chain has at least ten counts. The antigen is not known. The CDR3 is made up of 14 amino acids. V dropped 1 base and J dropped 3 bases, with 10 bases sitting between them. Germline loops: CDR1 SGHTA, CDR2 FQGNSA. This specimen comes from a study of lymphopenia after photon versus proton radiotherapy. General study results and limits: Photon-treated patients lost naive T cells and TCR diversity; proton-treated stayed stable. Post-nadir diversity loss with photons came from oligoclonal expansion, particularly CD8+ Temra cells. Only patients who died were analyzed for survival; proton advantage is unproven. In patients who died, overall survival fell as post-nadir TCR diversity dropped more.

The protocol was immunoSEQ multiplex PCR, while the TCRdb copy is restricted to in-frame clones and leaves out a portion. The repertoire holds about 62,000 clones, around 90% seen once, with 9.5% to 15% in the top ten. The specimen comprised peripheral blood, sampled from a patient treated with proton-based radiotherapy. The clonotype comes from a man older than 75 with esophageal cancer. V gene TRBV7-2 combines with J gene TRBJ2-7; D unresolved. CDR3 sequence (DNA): TGTGCCAGCAGCTTAGGGCACGGATACTACGAGCAGTACTTC. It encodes CASSLGHGYYEQYF.